What follows are 2 T cell receptor beta chains derived from one specimen sequenced in a study of metastatic and nonmetastatic thyroid tumors (dated by TCRdb to about 2020). None of the patients had been given any treatment before thyroid surgery. Libraries were made using PCR. Sequencing was carried out with an Illumina HiSeq 4000. The raw public data were reprocessed by TCRdb itself: fastp quality trimming at Q25, MiXCR clonotype calling, in-frame beta chains only. This sample lists 13,000 to 15,000 clones; roughly 29% were detected once. The biggest ten clones account for about a fifth of the sample. Input material: tumor tissue. All receptors come from a female donor with papillary thyroid cancer or a benign thyroid nodule (not recorded which). Some clones in this sample may be carry-over from other donors' samples.

The V and J genes are TRBV9 and TRBJ1-6; a weak D match, TRBD1 (5 bases). The CDR3 has 13 residues. The V gene's germline CDR1 is SGDLS and CDR2 YYNGEE. Trimming shortened V by 4 bases and J by 6 bases, and 8 bases separated the two germline ends. The CDR3 nucleotides are TGTGCCAGCAGCCTACAGGTTAATTCACCCCTCCACTTT. The encoded protein is CASSLQVNSPLHF.

The chain recombines TRBV2 with TRBJ2-7; D remains ambiguous. V lost 6 bases, J lost 6 bases, and 15 bases lay in between. Germline V gene data show CDR1 as SNHLY and CDR2 as FYNNEI. The CDR3 is 13 amino acids. The CDR3 protein is CASSKDQTAEQYV. The CDR3 DNA is TGTGCCAGCAGCAAGGACCAGACCGCCGAGCAGTACGTC.